The T cell receptor beta chain described here comes from a study of cytomegalovirus exposure and HLA in healthy donors. 13 Jbeta primers and 60 Vbeta primers were used for the PCR. Only in-frame clones appear in the TCRdb table, and some are missing; sequencing was by immunoSEQ multiplex PCR. The sample contains 120,000 to 150,000 clones, more than 60% of which appear only once. Germline V gene data show CDR1 as SGHRS and CDR2 as YFSETQ. This CDR3 contains 14 residues. With V trimmed by 1 base and J by 6 bases, 6 bases remained unmatched. The receptor's source is a male donor in good health and CMV-seronegative. Sequenced: PBMCs. V gene TRBV5-1 combines with J gene TRBJ2-7; 8 bases are shared with TRBD1. In nucleotides, the CDR3 is TGCGCCAGCAGCTTGACAGGGGGGTCCAGCGAGCAGTACTTC. Encoded protein: CASSLTGGSSEQYF.